The 16 T cell receptor beta chains in this list originate from one sample, sequenced in a study of CD8 T cells in ankylosing spondylitis. MiXCR was run by TCRdb on the 5' RACE reads, yielding one entry per CDR3 protein. Of 130,000 to 150,000 distinct CDR3 sequences detected, roughly 7.7% appear once; the ten largest clones hold about 7.1%. The sample comprised synovial fluid, either unsorted or a sorted T cell fraction (not recorded which). The source of these receptors is a male donor with ankylosing spondylitis.

The V gene is TRBV4-2, the J gene TRBJ2-1; 8 bases fit TRBD2. From germline, CDR1 is LGHNA and CDR2 YNFKEQ. J gave up 13 bases and V 1 base, and 12 bases lay outside the gene matches. The CDR3 is 15 amino acids. DNA of the CDR3: TGTGCCAGCAGCCAAGCTGGGCGGGAGGAGTTTCCTCAGTTCTTC. Protein sequence: CASSQAGREEFPQFF.

In this sample, this clonotype turned up many times. CDR3 DNA: TGTGCCAGCAGTTTAGGTTACGGGGGTGGCTACACCTTC. Translation gives CASSLGYGGGYTF. The chain carries TRBV28 and TRBJ1-2, with D tentatively TRBD1 (5 bases). V dropped 2 bases and J dropped 7 bases, with 11 bases sitting between them. The germline CDR1 and CDR2 sequences are MDHEN and SYDVKM. The CDR3 runs 13 residues.

This clonotype has a count of ten or more. The J gene is TRBJ2-2, the V gene TRBV6-1; no firm D call. The germline CDR1 and CDR2 sequences are MNHNS and SASEGT. The V end lost 8 bases, the J end lost 0 bases, and 10 bases lay between the germline ends. This CDR3 comprises 14 residues. In DNA form, the CDR3 reads TGTGCCAGCCCTCTCGCCTCGAACACCGGGGAGCTGTTTTTT. It yields the protein CASPLASNTGELFF.

Note on this clonotype: A read error may account for a junction end that differs from germline. The chain joins TRBV7-2 to TRBJ2-5; no firm D call. The CDR3 contains 15 residues. Germline assignment: CDR1 SGHTA and CDR2 FQGNSA. The CDR3 region is CASSLVWNRQETQNF. DNA of the CDR3: TGTGCCAGCAGCTTAGTTTGGAACAGACAAGAGACCCAGAACTTC.

In its sample, this clonotype was seen many times. This chain links TRBV7-2 with TRBJ1-3; 7 bases align to TRBD1. This CDR3 comprises 13 residues. The germline V gene encodes CDR1 SGHTA and CDR2 FQGNSA. J was trimmed by 2 bases and V by 9 bases; bases with no gene match: 4. CDR3 loop: CASRTGAGNTIYF. The CDR3 bases are TGTGCCAGTCGGACAGGTGCTGGAAACACCATATATTTT.

This clonotype has only a few counts. The CDR3 DNA follows: TGTGCCAGCAGCCTAGACTACAGGGCCCCCTACGAGCAGTACTTC. It specifies CASSLDYRAPYEQYF. V usage is TRBV4-2 and J usage is TRBJ2-7, with D possibly TRBD1 on 6 matching bases. The ends were cut back, 4 bases at V and 2 bases at J, with 15 bases in the middle. Per germline, CDR1 LGHNA and CDR2 YNFKEQ. This CDR3 is 15 amino acids long.

This clonotype showed up just a few times. The chain carries TRBV4-2 and TRBJ2-2, with 11 nucleotides matching TRBD1. This CDR3 region has 17 residues. Unmatched junction bases numbered 6, after V lost 1 base and J lost 5 bases. Germline V gene sequence: CDR1 LGHNA, CDR2 YNFKEQ. The CDR3 reads CASSQGGQGVRTGELFF. DNA of the CDR3: TGTGCCAGCAGCCAAGGGGGACAGGGGGTTCGGACCGGGGAGCTGTTTTTT.

This clonotype was recorded at least ten times. This chain uses TRBV7-6 with TRBJ1-6; tentatively, D is TRBD1 (5 bases). Germline CDR1 is SGHVS and CDR2 is FNYEAQ. The CDR3 totals 14 residues. Trimming cost V 0 bases and J 6 bases, with 6 bases left between them. CDR3 sequence (DNA): TGTGCCAGCAGCTTAGCGCAGGGTAATTCACCCCTCCACTTT. As protein: CASSLAQGNSPLHF. The full variable domain, completed using reference TRBV7-6 and TRBJ1-6, is GAGVSQSPRYKVTKRGQDVALRCDPISGHVSLYWYRQALGQGPEFLTYFNYEAQQDKSGLPNDRFSAERPEGSISTLTIQRTEQRDSAMYRCASSLAQGNSPLHFGNGTRLTVT.

This clonotype was counted at least ten times. This sequence joins TRBV7-9 and TRBJ2-1; D gene unclear. The CDR3 covers 15 residues. V lost 5 bases and J 0 bases, leaving 11 bases between the germline ends. CDR1 is SEHNR, CDR2 FQNEAQ, per germline (reference sequence). The CDR3 sequence: CASSPPGSSYNEQFF. The CDR3, as DNA: TGTGCCAGCAGCCCCCCCGGGTCCTCCTACAATGAGCAGTTCTTC.

V usage is TRBV10-3 and J usage is TRBJ2-2; the D gene is possibly TRBD2 (5 bases). The V gene's germline CDR1 is ENHRY and CDR2 SYGVKD. Trimming took off 10 bases at V and 7 bases at J, with 10 bases between the two ends. This CDR3 spans 11 amino acids. For the CDR3, the DNA is TGTGCCAGCACCGGGATCGGGGAGCTGTTTTTT. It yields the protein CASTGIGELFF.

V is TRBV7-3 and J is TRBJ1-2, with D possibly being TRBD1 (6 bases). Germline V CDR1 and CDR2: SGHTA, FQGTGA. With 0 bases removed from V and 4 bases from J, the gap between germline ends came to 9 bases. The CDR3 is 14 residues long. Here the CDR3 reads CASSLTGGGYGYTF. CDR3 bases: TGTGCCAGCAGCTTAACTGGGGGCGGCTATGGCTACACCTTC.

This clonotype occurred many times. J is TRBJ1-2 and V is TRBV5-1; 7 bases fit TRBD1. Germline CDR1 SGHRS, CDR2 YFSETQ. V lost 4 bases, J lost 0 bases, and 9 bases stayed unmatched. This CDR3 region has 16 residues. DNA for the CDR3: TGCGCCAGCAGCCACGGACAGGTCCTCACTAACTATGGCTACACCTTC. It yields the protein CASSHGQVLTNYGYTF.

This clonotype has only a few counts. The V gene is TRBV20-1, the J gene TRBJ2-7, with D maybe TRBD2 (6 bases). Trimming removed 6 bases at V and 2 bases at J, with 17 bases between. The CDR3 consists of 14 residues. The V gene's germline CDR1 is DFQATT and CDR2 SNEGSKA (reference sequence). CDR3 DNA: TGCAGTGCCGAAATTGGACTACCTCCCTACGAGCAGTACTTC. It yields the protein CSAEIGLPPYEQYF.

This clonotype was counted ten times or more. The chain is built from TRBV5-1 and TRBJ2-5, with 8 positions matching TRBD2. The CDR3 is 14 amino acids. Germline loops: CDR1 SGHRS, CDR2 YFSETQ. The V and J ends lost 0 bases and 5 bases, in that order; junction bases with no gene match: 3. CDR3: CASSLELAGETQYF. The CDR3 DNA reads as TGCGCCAGCAGCTTGGAGCTAGCGGGCGAGACCCAGTACTTC.

This clonotype was observed at least ten times. This chain connects TRBV4-1 to TRBJ2-7; D call uncertain. The CDR3 covers 14 residues. Germline CDR1 and CDR2: MGHRA and YSYEKL. V was trimmed by 3 bases and J by 5 bases, leaving 14 bases between them. The CDR3 sequence: CASSQSTAQDEQYF. CDR3 nucleotide sequence: TGCGCCAGCAGCCAGTCCACAGCTCAGGACGAGCAGTACTTC.

In its sample, this clonotype was seen a few times. The chain joins TRBV7-2 to TRBJ2-2; D unresolved. Trimming removed 5 bases from V and 3 bases from J, with 7 bases in between. Germline V CDR1 and CDR2: SGHTA, FQGNSA. The CDR3 runs 13 residues. CDR3 loop: CASSIQYTGELFF. The CDR3 bases are TGTGCCAGCAGCATCCAGTACACCGGGGAGCTGTTTTTT.